The source of this T cell receptor beta chain is a study of blood T cell repertoires in COVID-19. This clone was found a few times. Authors' processing steps: Amplifying reference gene primers gave estimates of nucleated cell counts. Repertoires were generated with immunoSEQ multiplex PCR, while TCRdb's copy carries only in-frame clones and drops some. The V and J calls and clone size come from that table; D and trimming were worked out from the DNA. The sample comprises 110,000 or so clones, about 84% of which are singletons, and less than 2% rests with the top ten. The CDR3 runs 12 residues. The V segment lost 2 bases and the J segment 10 bases; nucleotides outside the gene matches: 2. Germline CDR1 SGHTA, CDR2 FQGTGA.

The clonotype comes from a man aged 45-65 years with acute or convalescent COVID-19. The rearrangement links TRBV7-3 to TRBJ2-1; 7 nucleotides agree with TRBD2. The source material was peripheral blood. The CDR3 DNA follows: TGTGCCAGCAGCTTATATAGCGGGGAGCAGTTCTTC. It yields the protein CASSLYSGEQFF.